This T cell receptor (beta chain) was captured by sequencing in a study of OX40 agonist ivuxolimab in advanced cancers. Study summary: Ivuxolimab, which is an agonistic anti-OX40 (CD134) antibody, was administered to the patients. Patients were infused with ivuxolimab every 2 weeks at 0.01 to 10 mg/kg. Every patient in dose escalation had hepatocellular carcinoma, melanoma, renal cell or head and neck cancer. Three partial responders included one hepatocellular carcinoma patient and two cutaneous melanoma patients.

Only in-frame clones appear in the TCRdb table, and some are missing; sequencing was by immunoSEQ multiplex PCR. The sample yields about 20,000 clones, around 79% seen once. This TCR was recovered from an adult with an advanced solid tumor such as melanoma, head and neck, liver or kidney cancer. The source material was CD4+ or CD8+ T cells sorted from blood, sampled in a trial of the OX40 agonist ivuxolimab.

CDR3 coding DNA: TGTGCCAGCAGCCCCTCGTTTTGGAACTCCTACAATGAGCAGTTCTTC. Encoded protein: CASSPSFWNSYNEQFF. The V gene is TRBV4-2, the J gene TRBJ2-1, with D uncertain. V was cut by 4 bases and J by 0 bases, with 13 bases left in between. CDR1 and CDR2 (germline): LGHNA, YNFKEQ. This CDR3 contains 16 residues.